This T cell receptor beta chain was captured in a study of PD-1 blockade in classical Hodgkin lymphoma (dated by TCRdb to 2020 to 2022). Background for the entire study: Nivolumab dosing was 3 mg/kg intravenously every 2 weeks, continuing until either disease progression or unacceptable toxicity. A peripheral blood immune signature of response to PD-1 blockade in classical Hodgkin lymphoma was defined using TCR beta sequencing and CyTOF.

Including cysteine and phenylalanine, the CDR3 has 16 amino acids. This entry keeps only the CDR3 DNA: 48 bases, framed from base 1. CDR1 and CDR2, per the germline V gene (reference sequence), are SEHNR and FQNEAQ. Germline trimming: 5 bases from V, 7 bases from J; junction bases outside gene matches: 13. The Qiagen DNeasy kit was used to extract genomic DNA both from unsorted PBMCs and from the negatively selected CD4+ and CD8+ fractions. TCR beta CDR3 regions were subjected to amplification by immunoSEQ multiplex PCR with primers that anneal to V and J segments. A synthetic immune receptor repertoire was used to minimize amplification bias, and any remaining bias was removed computationally after sequencing. The original methods were these. Custom Python scripts were used to quantify repertoire diversity as the Shannon entropy index. Unsorted, CD4+ and CD8+ repertoires were examined separately, except in combined analyses, for which CD4+ and CD8+ sequences were merged in silico. A clone counted as expanded when the clone's frequency after treatment rose at least 2-fold relative to C1D1, and clones undetected at baseline were given a pseudocount of 0.5. Singleton clones were defined as clones with 0 or 1 copy at C1D1, and non-singleton clones were defined as clones with 2 or more copies. Clones expanded in unsorted samples were labelled as CD4+, CD8+ or unknown by matching protein sequences in sorted samples from the same patient. Diversity changes from C1D1 to C4D1 were tested in paired samples using Wilcoxon tests. In its TCRdb copy, this immuneACCESS table keeps in-frame sequences only and misses some clones. Where compared with another copy, unresolved V genes explain less than half of these, and the others have no known cause. That table is the source of V, J and clone size, and D and trimming were worked out from the DNA. The sample table contains approximately 80,000 clones; only one count was recorded for 89% of them. The top ten constitute less than 25% of the sample.

This clone occurred once. Which antigen it targets is not known. Per-nucleotide qualities are absent, and no much larger clonotype sits a single base away. Points the paper makes about the study in general: The study covered only a single clinical trial cohort, and the causes of the repertoire differences, possibly disease activity or prior therapy, were still not defined. Diversity was lower in patients who began nivolumab less than 1 year after ASCT, so these patients were left out of later analyses to avoid confounding by immune reconstitution. Baseline TCR diversity was reported as lower in newly diagnosed patients than in healthy donors, and lower still in relapsed/refractory patients. A significant rise by C4D1 was seen in CD4+ but not CD8+ TCR diversity (p=0.0027 vs p=0.16), with the rise being most apparent in complete responders (p=0.02). Baseline diversity similar to that of newly diagnosed patients was observed in trial patients achieving complete response, whereas significantly lower diversity was observed in partial responders and progressors.

Reading the label with the study, this specimen's time point is: cycle 1 day 1 (C1D1), immediately before nivolumab initiation. All trial patients had relapsed after autologous stem cell transplantation, with cohorts A, B and C differing in prior brentuximab vedotin exposure. The trial cohort included 55 to 65 patients with relapsed/refractory classical Hodgkin lymphoma, and each patient had a best overall response of complete response, partial response or progressive disease. In the multi-cohort phase II CheckMate 205 trial, trial patients received single-agent nivolumab. Best overall response was determined by an independent review committee according to the 2007 International Working Group response criteria. Trial PBMCs were obtained immediately prior to nivolumab initiation (C1D1) and on therapy at cycle 2 day 1 and cycle 4 day 1. Peripheral blood was collected in 8 mL Vacutainer Cell Preparation Tubes, from which PBMCs were isolated by centrifugation and then cryopreserved.

The material was peripheral blood mononuclear cells (PBMCs), obtained at baseline. The receptor chain draws on TRBV7-9 and TRBJ2-2, and 7 junction bases match TRBD1. The TCR originated in a human donor with classical Hodgkin lymphoma. This receptor carries the CDR3 CASSNLFTDRVGELFF. The nucleotides read TGTGCCAGCAGCAACTTGTTCACAGACAGGGTCGGGGAGCTGTTTTTT. With all but the CDR3 taken from the reference TRBV7-9 and TRBJ2-2 genes, the full variable domain is: DTGVSQNPRHKITKRGQNVTFRCDPISEHNRLYWYRQTLGQGPEFLTYFQNEAQLEKSRLLSDRFSAERPKGSFSTLEIQRTEQGDSAMYLCASSNLFTDRVGELFFGEGSRLTVL.